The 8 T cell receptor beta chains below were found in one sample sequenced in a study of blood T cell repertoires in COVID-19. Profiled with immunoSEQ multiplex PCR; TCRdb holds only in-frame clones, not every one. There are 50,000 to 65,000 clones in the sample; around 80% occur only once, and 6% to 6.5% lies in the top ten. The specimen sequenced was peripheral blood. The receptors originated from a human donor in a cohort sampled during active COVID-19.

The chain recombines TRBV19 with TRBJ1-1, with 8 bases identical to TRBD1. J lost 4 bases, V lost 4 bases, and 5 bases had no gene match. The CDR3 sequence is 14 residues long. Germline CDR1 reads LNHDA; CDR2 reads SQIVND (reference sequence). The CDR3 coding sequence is TGTGCCAGTAGTAAACAGGGGGGCGGCACTGAAGCTTTCTTT. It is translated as CASSKQGGGTEAFF.

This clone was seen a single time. The CDR3 DNA follows: TGTGCCAGCAGTTTACGGCCTGGGCAGGGGGCCGGGTCCAAAAACATTCAGTACTTC. Encoded protein: CASSLRPGQGAGSKNIQYF. The chain uses TRBV27 and TRBJ2-4; 8 bases align to TRBD1. V was clipped by 2 bases and J by 2 bases; unmatched bases: 14. The CDR3 length is 19 residues. Germline values: CDR1 MNHEY, CDR2 SMNVEV (reference sequence).

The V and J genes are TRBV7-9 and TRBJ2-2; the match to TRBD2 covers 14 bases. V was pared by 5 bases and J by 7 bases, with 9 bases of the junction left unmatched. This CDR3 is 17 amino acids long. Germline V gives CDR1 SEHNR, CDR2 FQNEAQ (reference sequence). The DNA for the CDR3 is TGTGCCAGCAGCCTCGGACTAGCGGGAGGTCTTGACGGGGAGCTGTTTTTT. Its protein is CASSLGLAGGLDGELFF.

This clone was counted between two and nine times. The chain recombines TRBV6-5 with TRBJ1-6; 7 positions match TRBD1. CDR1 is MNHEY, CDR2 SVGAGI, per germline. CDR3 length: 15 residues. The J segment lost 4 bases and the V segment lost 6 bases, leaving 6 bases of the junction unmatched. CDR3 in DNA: TGTGCCAGCAGCGGGACAGTCTCATATAATTCACCCCTCCACTTT. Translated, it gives CASSGTVSYNSPLHF.

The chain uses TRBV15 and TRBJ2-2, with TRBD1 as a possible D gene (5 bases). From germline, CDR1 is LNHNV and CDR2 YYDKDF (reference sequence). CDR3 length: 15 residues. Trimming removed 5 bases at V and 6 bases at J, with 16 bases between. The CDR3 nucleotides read TGTGCCACCAGCGTCCAGGGTTCTGGTGCCGGGGAGCTGTTTTTT. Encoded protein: CATSVQGSGAGELFF.

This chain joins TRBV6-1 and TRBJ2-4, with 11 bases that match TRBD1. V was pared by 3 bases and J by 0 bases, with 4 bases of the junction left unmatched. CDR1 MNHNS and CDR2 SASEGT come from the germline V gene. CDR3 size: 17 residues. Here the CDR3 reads CASSDGQGAGAKNIQYF. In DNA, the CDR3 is TGTGCCAGCAGTGATGGACAGGGGGCAGGAGCCAAAAACATTCAGTACTTC.

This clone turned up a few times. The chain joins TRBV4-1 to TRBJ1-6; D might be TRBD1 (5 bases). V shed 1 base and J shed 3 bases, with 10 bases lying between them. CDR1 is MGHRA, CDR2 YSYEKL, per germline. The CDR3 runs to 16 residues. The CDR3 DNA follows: TGCGCCAGCAGCCAAGTTCCAGGGATCTATAATTCACCCCTCCACTTT. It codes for CASSQVPGIYNSPLHF.

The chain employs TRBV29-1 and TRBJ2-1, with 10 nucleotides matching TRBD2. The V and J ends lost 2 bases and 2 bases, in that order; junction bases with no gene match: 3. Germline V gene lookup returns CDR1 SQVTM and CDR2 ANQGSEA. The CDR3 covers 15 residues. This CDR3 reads CSVELAGVTYNEQFF. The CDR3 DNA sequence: TGCAGCGTTGAACTAGCGGGAGTGACCTACAATGAGCAGTTCTTC.